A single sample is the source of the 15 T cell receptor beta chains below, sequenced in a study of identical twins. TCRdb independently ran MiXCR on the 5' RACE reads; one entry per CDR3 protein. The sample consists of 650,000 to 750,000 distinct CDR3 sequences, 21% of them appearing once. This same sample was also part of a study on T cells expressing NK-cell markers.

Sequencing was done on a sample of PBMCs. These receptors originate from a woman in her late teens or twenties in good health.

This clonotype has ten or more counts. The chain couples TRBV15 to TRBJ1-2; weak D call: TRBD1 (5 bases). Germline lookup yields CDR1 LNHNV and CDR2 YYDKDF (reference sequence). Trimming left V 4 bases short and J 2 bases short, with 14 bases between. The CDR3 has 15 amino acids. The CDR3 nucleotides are TGTGCCACCAGCAAGCAGGGCAGGACAAACTATGGCTACACCTTC. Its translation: CATSKQGRTNYGYTF. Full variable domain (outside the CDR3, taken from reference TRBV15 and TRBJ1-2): DAMVIQNPRYQVTQFGKPVTLSCSQTLNHNVMYWYQQKSSQAPKLLFHYYDKDFNNEADTPDNFQSRRPNTSFCFLDIRSPGLGDTAMYLCATSKQGRTNYGYTFGSGTRLTVV.

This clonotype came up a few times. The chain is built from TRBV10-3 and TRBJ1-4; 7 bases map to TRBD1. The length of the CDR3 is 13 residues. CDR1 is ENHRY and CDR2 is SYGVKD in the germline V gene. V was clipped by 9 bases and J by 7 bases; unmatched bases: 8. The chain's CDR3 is CAIRQGISEKLFF. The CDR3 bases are TGTGCCATTAGACAGGGAATCAGTGAAAAACTGTTTTTT.

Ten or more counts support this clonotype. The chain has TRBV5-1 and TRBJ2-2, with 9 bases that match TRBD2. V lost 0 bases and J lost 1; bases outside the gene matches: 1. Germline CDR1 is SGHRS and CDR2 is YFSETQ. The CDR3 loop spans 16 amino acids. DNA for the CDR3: TGCGCCAGCAGCTTGGCTAGCGGGAAGAACACCGGGGAGCTGTTTTTT. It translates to CASSLASGKNTGELFF.

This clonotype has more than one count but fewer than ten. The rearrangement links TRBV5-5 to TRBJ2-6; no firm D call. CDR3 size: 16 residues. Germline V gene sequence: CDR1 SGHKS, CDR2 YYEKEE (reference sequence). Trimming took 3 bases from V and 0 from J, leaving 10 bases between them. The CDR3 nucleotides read TGTGCCAGCAGCTACCCCCTTCACTCTGGGGCCAACGTCCTGACTTTC. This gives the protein CASSYPLHSGANVLTF.

CDR3 bases: TGCGCCAGCAGCCCCAGACAGGGGTCCCTAAGGACCGGGGAGCTGTTTTTT. It yields the protein CASSPRQGSLRTGELFF. The J gene is TRBJ2-2, the V gene TRBV5-1; 8 bases are shared with TRBD1. J was trimmed by 5 bases and V by 4 bases; bases with no gene match: 13. This CDR3 region has 17 residues. Germline-derived CDR1 and CDR2 are SGHRS and YFSETQ. The variable domain in full, completed from reference TRBV5-1 and TRBJ2-2, reads KAGVTQTPRYLIKTRGQQVTLSCSPISGHRSVSWYQQTPGQGLQFLFEYFSETQRNKGNFPGRFSGRQFSNSRSEMNVSTLELGDSALYLCASSPRQGSLRTGELFFGEGSRLTVL.

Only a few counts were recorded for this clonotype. The CDR3 DNA reads as TGTGCTAGTGGTTTGGCAGTAGGCAATCAGCCCCAGCATTTT. Residues: CASGLAVGNQPQHF. The chain employs TRBV12-5 and TRBJ1-5; D is unresolved. V was trimmed by 1 base and J by 2 bases, leaving 6 bases between them. CDR1 and CDR2 (germline): LGHNT, FRNRAP. CDR3 length: 14 amino acids.

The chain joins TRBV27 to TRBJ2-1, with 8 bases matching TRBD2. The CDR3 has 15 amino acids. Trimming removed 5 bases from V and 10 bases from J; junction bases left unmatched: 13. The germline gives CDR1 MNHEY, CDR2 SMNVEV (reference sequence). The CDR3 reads CASSPWGLVVQEQFF. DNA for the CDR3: TGTGCCAGCAGTCCGTGGGGACTAGTCGTTCAGGAGCAGTTCTTC.

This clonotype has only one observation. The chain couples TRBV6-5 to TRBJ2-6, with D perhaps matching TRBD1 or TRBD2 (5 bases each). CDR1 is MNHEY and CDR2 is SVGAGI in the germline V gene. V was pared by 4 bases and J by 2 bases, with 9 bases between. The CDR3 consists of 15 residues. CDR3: CASSSLGAGANVLTF. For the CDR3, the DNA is TGTGCCAGCAGTTCCTTGGGGGCTGGGGCCAACGTCCTGACTTTC.

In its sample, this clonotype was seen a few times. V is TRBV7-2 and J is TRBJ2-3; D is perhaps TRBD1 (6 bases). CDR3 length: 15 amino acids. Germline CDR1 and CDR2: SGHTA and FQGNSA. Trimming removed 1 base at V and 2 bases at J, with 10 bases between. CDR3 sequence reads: CASSLVRTATDTQYF. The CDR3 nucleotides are TGTGCCAGCAGCTTAGTTCGGACAGCCACAGATACGCAGTATTTT.

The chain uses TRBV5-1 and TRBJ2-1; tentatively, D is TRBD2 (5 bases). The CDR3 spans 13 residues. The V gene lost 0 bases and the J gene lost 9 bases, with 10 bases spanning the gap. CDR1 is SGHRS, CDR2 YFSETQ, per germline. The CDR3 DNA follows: TGCGCCAGCAGCTTGGAGCTAGCACTTGAGCAGTTCTTC. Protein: CASSLELALEQFF.

The CDR3 region is CASSLVTAPDTQYF. The CDR3 DNA reads as TGCGCCAGCAGCTTGGTAACAGCTCCAGATACGCAGTATTTT. The chain recombines TRBV5-1 with TRBJ2-3; the D is unclear. This CDR3 comprises 14 residues. Trimming removed 0 bases at V and 4 bases at J, with 9 bases between. The germline CDR1 and CDR2 sequences are SGHRS and YFSETQ.

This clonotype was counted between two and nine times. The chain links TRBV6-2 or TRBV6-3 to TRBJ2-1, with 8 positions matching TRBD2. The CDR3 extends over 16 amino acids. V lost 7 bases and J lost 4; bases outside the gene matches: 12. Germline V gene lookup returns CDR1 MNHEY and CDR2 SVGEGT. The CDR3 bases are TGTGCCAGCACCCCCCTTCGGACTAGCAAATACAATGAGCAGTTCTTC. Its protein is CASTPLRTSKYNEQFF.

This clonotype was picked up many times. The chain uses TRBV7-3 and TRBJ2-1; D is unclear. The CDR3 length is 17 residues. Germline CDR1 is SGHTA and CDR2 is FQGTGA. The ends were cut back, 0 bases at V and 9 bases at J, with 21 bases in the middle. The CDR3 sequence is CASSLTMGGIGVGEQFF. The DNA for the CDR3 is TGTGCCAGCAGCTTAACGATGGGTGGAATTGGGGTGGGTGAGCAGTTCTTC. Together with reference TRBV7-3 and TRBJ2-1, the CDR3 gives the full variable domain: GAGVSQTPSNKVTEKGKYVELRCDPISGHTALYWYRQSLGQGPEFLIYFQGTGAADDSGLPNDRFFAVRPEGSVSTLKIQRTERGDSAVYLCASSLTMGGIGVGEQFFGPGTRLTVL.

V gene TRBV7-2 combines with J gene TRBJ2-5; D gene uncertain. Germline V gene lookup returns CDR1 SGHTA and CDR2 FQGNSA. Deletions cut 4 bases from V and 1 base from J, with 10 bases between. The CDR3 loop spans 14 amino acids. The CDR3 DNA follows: TGTGCCAGCAGCTCTACAGCCTTCCAAGAGACCCAGTACTTC. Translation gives CASSSTAFQETQYF.

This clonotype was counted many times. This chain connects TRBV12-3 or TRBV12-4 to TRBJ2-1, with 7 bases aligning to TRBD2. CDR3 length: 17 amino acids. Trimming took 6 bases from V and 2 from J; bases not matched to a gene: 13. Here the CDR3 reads CASSRGPSGLPYNEQFF. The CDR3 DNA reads TGTGCCAGCAGCCGGGGCCCTAGCGGACTTCCCTACAATGAGCAGTTCTTC.